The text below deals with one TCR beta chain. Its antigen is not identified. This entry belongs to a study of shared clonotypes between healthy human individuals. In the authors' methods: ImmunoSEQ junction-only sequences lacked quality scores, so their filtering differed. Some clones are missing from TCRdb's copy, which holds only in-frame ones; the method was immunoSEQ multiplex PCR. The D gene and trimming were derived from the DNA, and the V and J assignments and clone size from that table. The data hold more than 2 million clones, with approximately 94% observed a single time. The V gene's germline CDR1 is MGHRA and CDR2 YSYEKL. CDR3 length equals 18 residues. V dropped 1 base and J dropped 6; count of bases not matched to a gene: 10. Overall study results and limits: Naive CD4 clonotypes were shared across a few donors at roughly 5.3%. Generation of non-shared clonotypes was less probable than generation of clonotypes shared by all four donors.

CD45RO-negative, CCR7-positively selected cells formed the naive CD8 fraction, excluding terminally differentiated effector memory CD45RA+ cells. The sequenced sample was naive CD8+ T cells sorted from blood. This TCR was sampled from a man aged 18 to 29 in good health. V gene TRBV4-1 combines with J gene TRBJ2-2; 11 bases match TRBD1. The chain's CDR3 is CASSQGGQGAEGSGELFF. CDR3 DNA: TGCGCCAGCAGCCAAGGAGGACAGGGGGCCGAGGGTTCCGGGGAGCTGTTTTTT.